This T cell receptor beta chain stems from a study of shared clonotypes between healthy human individuals. Study at large: Donors had three CD4 naive, three CD4 memory, two CD8 naive and one CD8 memory plate apiece.

The CDR3 spans 13 residues. Trimming left V 0 bases short and J 3 bases short, with 5 bases between. CDR1 LGHNA and CDR2 YSLEER come from the germline V gene. Whole-study results and caveats: A handful of donors showed sharing of around 5% of naive CD4 clonotypes. Non-shared clonotypes displayed generation probabilities falling below those of clonotypes present in all four donors. Richness estimates generally favored naive over memory subsets.

A word on this clone: Antigen: not known. Other DNA sequences in the sample encode the same CDR3.

Naivety among CD8 cells was defined by CD45RO negativity and positive CCR7 selection, thereby excluding terminally differentiated effector memory CD45RA+ cells. Sequencing used immunoSEQ multiplex PCR; TCRdb keeps in-frame clones, though not all of them. The sample records approximately 2,200,000 clones, approximately 94% being singletons. This chain uses TRBV4-3 with TRBJ2-5; D unresolved. Sequenced: naive CD8+ T cells from PBMCs. This receptor was identified in a man between 18 and 35 years old in good health. Some clones in this sample may be carry-over from other donors' samples. The CDR3 DNA follows: TGCGCCAGCAGCCAAGATACAGAAGAGACCCAGTACTTC. Translated, it gives CASSQDTEETQYF.